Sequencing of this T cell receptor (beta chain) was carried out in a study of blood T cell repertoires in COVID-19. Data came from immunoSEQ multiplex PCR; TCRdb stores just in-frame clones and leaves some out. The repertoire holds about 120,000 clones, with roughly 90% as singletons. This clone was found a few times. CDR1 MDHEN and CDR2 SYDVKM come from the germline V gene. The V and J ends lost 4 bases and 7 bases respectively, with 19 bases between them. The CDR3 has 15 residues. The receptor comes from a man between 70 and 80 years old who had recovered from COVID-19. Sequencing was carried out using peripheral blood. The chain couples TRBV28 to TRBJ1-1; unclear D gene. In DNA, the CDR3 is TGTGCCAGCAGTTCCCCGTCGGGGAGGTACAGTGAAGCTTTCTTT. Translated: CASSSPSGRYSEAFF.